This T cell receptor beta chain was documented in a study of glioma-infiltrating T cells after dendritic cell vaccination. In the study overall: Treatment, given 2003 to 2012, was autologous tumor lysate-pulsed dendritic cell vaccination. Overall study findings and caveats: Longer survival after dendritic cell vaccination followed higher pretreatment TIL content.

Losses at the gene ends were 3 bases for V and 3 bases for J; bases not matched to a gene: 7. Germline CDR1 is SGDLS and CDR2 is YYNGEE. CDR3 size: 16 residues. The time point: after dendritic cell vaccination, including at tumor progression/relapse. A note on this clone: Its antigen is still unknown.

The immunoSEQ assay amplified TCRB CDR3 from up to roughly 2 ug DNA. The primer mix had 60 V beta and 13 J beta primers. Profiling relied on immunoSEQ multiplex PCR, and the TCRdb table lists in-frame clones only, not all of them. Among 90,000 to 110,000 clones listed, around 90% were seen once. The origin of this receptor is a human donor with glioblastoma. Here the sequenced sample was blood, taken after dendritic cell vaccination. The chain employs TRBV9 and TRBJ2-2, with 8 bases matching TRBD2. The chain's CDR3 is CASSASVLADTGELFF. The CDR3 region has the DNA TGTGCCAGCAGCGCTTCAGTACTAGCGGACACCGGGGAGCTGTTTTTT.